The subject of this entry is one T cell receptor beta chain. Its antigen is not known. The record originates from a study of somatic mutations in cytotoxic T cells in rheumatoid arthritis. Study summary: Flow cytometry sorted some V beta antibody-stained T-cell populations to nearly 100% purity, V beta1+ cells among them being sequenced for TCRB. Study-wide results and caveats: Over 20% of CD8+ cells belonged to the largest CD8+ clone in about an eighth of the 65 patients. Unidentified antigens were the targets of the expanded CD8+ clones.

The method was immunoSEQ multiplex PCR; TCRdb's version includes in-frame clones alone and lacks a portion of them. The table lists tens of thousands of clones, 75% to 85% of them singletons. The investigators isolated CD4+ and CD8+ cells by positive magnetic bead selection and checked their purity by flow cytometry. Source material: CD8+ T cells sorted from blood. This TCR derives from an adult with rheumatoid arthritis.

CDR3 DNA sequence: TGCGCCAGCAGCCAGTCCGGGACTAGCGGGAGAAATGAGCAGTTCTTC. This encodes CASSQSGTSGRNEQFF. The V and J genes are TRBV4-1 and TRBJ2-1; TRBD2 matches at 14 bases. The V and J ends lost 3 bases and 7 bases, in that order; junction bases with no gene match: 5. CDR3 size: 16 residues. In germline, CDR1 is MGHRA, CDR2 YSYEKL.